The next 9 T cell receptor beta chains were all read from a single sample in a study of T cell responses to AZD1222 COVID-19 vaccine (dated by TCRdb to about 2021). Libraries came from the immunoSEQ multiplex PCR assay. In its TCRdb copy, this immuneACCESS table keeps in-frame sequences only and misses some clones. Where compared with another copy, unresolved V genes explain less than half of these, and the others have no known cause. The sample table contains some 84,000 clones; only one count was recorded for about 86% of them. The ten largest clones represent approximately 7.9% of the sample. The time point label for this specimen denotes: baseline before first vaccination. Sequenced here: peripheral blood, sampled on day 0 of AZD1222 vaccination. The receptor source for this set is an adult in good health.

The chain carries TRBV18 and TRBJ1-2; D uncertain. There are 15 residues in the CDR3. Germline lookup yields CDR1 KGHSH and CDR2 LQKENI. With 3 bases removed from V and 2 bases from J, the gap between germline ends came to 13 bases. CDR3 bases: TGTGCCAGCTCACCGGCCAGCGCGGCGAACTATGGCTACACCTTC. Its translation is CASSPASAANYGYTF. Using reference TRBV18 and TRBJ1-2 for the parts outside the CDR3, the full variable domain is NAGVMQNPRHLVRRRGQEARLRCSPMKGHSHVYWYRQLPEEGLKFMVYLQKENIIDESGMPKERFSAEFPKEGPSILRIQQVVRGDSAAYFCASSPASAANYGYTFGSGTRLTVV.

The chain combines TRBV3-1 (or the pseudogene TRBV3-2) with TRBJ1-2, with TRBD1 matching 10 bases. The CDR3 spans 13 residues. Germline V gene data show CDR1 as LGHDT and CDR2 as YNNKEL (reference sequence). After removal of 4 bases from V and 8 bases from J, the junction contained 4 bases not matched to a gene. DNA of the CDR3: TGTGCCAGCAGCCTGACAGGGGGCGCAGGCTACACCTTC. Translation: CASSLTGGAGYTF.

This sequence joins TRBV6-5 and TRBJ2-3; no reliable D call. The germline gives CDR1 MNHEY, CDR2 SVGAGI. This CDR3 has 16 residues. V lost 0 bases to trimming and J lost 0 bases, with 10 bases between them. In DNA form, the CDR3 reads TGTGCCAGCAGTTACTCGGGGTTCTCTAGCACAGATACGCAGTATTTT. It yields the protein CASSYSGFSSTDTQYF.

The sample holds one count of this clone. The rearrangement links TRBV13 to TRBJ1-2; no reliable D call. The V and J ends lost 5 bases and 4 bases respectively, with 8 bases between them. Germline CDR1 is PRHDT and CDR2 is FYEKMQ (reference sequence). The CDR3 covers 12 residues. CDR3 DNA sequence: TGTGCCAGCAGCCTGGGTTCCTATGGCTACACCTTC. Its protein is CASSLGSYGYTF.

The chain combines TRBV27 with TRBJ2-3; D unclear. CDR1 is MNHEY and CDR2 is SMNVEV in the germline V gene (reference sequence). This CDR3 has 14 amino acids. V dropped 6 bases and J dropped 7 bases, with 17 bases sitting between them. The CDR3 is CASRLVLLDHTQYF. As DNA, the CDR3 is TGTGCCAGCAGGCTAGTGTTATTGGATCATACGCAGTATTTT.

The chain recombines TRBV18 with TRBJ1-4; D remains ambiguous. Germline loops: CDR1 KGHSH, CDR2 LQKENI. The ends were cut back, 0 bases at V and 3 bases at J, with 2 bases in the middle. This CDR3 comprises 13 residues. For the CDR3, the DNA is TGTGCCAGCTCACCACCGGCTAATGAAAAACTGTTTTTT. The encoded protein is CASSPPANEKLFF. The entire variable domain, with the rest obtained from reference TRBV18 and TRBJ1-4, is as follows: NAGVMQNPRHLVRRRGQEARLRCSPMKGHSHVYWYRQLPEEGLKFMVYLQKENIIDESGMPKERFSAEFPKEGPSILRIQQVVRGDSAAYFCASSPPANEKLFFGSGTQLSVL.

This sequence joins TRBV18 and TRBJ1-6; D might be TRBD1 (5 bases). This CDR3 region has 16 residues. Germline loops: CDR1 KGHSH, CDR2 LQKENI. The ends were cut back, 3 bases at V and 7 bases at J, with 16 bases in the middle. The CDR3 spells CASSPTGNRGNSPLHF. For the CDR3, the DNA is TGTGCCAGCTCACCTACCGGGAACCGGGGCAATTCACCCCTCCACTTT.

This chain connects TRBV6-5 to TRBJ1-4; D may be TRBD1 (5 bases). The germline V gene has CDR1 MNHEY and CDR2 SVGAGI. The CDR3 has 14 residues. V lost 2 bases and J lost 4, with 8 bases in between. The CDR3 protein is CASSYGGNNEKLFF. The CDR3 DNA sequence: TGTGCCAGCAGTTACGGGGGAAATAATGAAAAACTGTTTTTT.

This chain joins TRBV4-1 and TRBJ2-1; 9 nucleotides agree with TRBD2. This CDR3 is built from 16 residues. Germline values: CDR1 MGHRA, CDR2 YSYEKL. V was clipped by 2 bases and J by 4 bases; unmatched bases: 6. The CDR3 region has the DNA TGCGCCAGCAGCCAATTAGCGGGAGTCCCTTACAATGAGCAGTTCTTC. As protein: CASSQLAGVPYNEQFF.